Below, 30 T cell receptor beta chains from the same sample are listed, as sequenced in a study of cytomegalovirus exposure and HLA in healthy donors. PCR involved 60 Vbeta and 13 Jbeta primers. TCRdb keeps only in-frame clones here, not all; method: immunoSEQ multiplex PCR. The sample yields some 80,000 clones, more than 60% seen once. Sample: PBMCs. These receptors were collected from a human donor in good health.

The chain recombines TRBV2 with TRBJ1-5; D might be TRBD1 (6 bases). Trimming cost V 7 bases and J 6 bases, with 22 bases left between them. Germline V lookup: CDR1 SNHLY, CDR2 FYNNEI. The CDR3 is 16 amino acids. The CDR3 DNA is TGTGCCAGCACCTCTCTCAAAGGGAGAGGGGGTCAGCCCCAGCATTTT. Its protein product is CASTSLKGRGGQPQHF.

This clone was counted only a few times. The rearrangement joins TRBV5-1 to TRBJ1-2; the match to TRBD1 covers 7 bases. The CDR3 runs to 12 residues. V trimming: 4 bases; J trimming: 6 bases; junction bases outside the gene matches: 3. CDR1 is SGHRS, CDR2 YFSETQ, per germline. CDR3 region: CASSGGGDGYTF. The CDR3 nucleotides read TGCGCCAGCAGCGGAGGGGGCGATGGCTACACCTTC.

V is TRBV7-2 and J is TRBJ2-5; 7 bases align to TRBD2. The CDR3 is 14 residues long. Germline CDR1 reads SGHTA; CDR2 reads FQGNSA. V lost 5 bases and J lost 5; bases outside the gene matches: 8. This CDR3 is CASSPSGAGETQYF. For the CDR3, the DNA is TGTGCCAGCAGCCCGAGCGGGGCGGGGGAGACCCAGTACTTC. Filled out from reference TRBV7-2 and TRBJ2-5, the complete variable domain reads GAGVSQSPSNKVTEKGKDVELRCDPISGHTALYWYRQSLGQGLEFLIYFQGNSAPDKSGLPSDRFSAERTGGSVSTLTIQRTQQEDSAVYLCASSPSGAGETQYFGPGTRLLVL.

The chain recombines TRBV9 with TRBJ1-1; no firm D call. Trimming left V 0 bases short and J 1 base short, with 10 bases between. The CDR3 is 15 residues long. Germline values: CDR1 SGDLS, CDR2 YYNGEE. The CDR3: CASSVGAGSNTEAFF. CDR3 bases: TGTGCCAGCAGCGTAGGGGCAGGCTCGAACACTGAAGCTTTCTTT.

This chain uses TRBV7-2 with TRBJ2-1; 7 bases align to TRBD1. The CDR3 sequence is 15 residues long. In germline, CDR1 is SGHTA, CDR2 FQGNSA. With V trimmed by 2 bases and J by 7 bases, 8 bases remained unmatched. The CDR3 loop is CASSLWQGETNEQFF. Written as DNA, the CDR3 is TGTGCCAGCAGCTTATGGCAGGGGGAGACGAATGAGCAGTTCTTC.

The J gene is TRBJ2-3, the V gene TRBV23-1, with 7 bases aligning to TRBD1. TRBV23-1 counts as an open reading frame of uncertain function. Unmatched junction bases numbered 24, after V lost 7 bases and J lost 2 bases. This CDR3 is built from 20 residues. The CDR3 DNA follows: TGCGCCAGCACTCCATACACCGGGACAGCCCACTCAGCGGACACAGATACGCAGTATTTT. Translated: CASTPYTGTAHSADTDTQYF.

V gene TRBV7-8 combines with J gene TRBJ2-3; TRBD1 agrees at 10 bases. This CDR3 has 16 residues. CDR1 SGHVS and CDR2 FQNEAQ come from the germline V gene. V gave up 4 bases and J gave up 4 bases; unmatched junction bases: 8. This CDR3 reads CASSSRGGQGADTQYF. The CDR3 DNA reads TGTGCCAGCAGCTCACGTGGTGGACAGGGGGCAGATACGCAGTATTTT.

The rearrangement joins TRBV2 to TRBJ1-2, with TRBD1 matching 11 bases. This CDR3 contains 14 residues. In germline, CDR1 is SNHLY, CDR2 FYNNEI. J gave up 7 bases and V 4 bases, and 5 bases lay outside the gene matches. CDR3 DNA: TGTGCCAGCAGTGGGACAGGGGGCGTTTCTGGCTACACCTTC. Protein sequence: CASSGTGGVSGYTF.

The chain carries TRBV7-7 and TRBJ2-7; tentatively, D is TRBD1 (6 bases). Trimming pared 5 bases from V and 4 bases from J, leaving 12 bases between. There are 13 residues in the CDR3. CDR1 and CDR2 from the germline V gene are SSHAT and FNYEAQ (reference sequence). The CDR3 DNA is TGTGCCAGCAGCCCCTCGACAGGATACGAGCAGTACTTC. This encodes CASSPSTGYEQYF.

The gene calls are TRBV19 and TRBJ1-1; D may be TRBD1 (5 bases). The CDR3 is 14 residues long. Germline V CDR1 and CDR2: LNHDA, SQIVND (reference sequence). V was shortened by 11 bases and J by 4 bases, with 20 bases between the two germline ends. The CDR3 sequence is CAVRYSVGGTEAFF. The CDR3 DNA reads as TGTGCCGTCAGGTACTCGGTCGGGGGCACTGAAGCTTTCTTT. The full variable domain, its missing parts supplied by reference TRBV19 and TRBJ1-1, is DGGITQSPKYLFRKEGQNVTLSCEQNLNHDAMYWYRQDPGQGLRLIYYSQIVNDFQKGDIAEGYSVSREKKESFPLTVTSAQKNPTAFYLCAVRYSVGGTEAFFGQGTRLTVV.

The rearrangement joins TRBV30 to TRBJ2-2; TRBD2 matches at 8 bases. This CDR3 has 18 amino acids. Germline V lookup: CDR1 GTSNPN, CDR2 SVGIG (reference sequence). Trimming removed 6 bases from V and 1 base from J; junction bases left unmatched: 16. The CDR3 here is CACPEGSGGGWNTGELFF. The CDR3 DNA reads TGTGCCTGTCCTGAAGGATCCGGGGGGGGCTGGAACACCGGGGAGCTGTTTTTT.

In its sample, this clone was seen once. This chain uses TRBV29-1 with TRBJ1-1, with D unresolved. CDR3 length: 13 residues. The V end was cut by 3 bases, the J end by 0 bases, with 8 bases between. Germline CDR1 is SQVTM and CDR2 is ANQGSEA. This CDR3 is CSVERQVNTEAFF. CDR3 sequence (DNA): TGCAGCGTTGAGCGGCAAGTGAACACTGAAGCTTTCTTT.

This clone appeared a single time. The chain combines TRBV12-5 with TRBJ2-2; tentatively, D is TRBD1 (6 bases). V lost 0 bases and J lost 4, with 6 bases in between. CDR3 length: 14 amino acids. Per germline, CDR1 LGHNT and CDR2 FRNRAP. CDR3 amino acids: CASGLVGGTGELFF. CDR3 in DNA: TGTGCTAGTGGTTTGGTAGGGGGCACCGGGGAGCTGTTTTTT.

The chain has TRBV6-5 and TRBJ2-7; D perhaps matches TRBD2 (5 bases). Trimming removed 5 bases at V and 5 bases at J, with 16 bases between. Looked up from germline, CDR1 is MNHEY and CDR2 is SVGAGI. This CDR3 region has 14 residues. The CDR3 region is CASSRSRVRDEQYF. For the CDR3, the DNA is TGTGCCAGCAGTCGCTCGCGGGTCCGGGACGAGCAGTACTTC.

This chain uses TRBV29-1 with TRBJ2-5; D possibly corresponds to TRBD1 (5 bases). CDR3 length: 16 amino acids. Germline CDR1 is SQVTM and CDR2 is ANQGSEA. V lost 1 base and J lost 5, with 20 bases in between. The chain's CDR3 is CSVEVKQDHRRETQYF. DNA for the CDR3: TGCAGCGTTGAAGTAAAACAGGACCACCGGCGGGAGACCCAGTACTTC.

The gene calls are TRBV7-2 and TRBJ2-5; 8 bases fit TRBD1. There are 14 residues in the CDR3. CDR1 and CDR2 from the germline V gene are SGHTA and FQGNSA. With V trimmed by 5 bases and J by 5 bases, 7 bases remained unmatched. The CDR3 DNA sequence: TGTGCCAGCAGCCTCCGACAGGGGCCCGAGACCCAGTACTTC. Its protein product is CASSLRQGPETQYF. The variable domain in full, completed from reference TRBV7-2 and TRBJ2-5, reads GAGVSQSPSNKVTEKGKDVELRCDPISGHTALYWYRQSLGQGLEFLIYFQGNSAPDKSGLPSDRFSAERTGGSVSTLTIQRTQQEDSAVYLCASSLRQGPETQYFGPGTRLLVL.

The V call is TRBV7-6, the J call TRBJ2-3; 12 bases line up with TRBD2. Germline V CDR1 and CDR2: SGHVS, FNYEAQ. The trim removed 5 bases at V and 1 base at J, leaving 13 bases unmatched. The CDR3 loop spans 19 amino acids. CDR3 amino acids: CASSPTPSGGASGTDTQYF. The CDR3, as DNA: TGTGCCAGCAGCCCGACCCCTAGCGGGGGGGCCTCGGGCACAGATACGCAGTATTTT.

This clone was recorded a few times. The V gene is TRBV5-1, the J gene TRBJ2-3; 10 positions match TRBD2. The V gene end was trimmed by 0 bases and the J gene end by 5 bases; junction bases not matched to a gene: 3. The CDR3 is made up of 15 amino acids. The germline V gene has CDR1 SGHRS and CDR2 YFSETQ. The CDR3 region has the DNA TGCGCCAGCAGCTTGGCCGGGACTAGCGTAGATACGCAGTATTTT. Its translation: CASSLAGTSVDTQYF.

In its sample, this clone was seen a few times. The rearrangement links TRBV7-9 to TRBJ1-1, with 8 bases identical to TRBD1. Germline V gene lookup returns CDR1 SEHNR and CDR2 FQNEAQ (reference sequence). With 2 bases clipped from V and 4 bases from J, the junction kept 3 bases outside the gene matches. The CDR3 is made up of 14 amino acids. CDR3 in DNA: TGTGCCAGCAGCTTACAGGGGGCGGGCACTGAAGCTTTCTTT. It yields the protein CASSLQGAGTEAFF.

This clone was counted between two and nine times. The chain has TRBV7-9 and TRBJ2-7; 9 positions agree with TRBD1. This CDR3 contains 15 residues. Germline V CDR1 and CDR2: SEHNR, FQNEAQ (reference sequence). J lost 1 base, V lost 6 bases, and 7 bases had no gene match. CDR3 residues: CASRPGQGNSYEQYF. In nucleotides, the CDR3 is TGTGCCAGCAGACCCGGACAGGGGAATTCCTACGAGCAGTACTTC.

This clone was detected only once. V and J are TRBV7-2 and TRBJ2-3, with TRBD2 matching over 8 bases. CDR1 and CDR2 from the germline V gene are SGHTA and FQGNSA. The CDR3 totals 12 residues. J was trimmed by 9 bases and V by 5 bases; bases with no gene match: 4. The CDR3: CASSPIAGTQYF. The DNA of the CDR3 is TGTGCCAGCAGCCCTATAGCGGGGACGCAGTATTTT.

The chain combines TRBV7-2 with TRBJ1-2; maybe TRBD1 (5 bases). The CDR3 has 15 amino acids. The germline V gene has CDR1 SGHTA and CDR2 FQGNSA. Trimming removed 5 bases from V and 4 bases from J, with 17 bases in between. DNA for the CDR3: TGTGCCAGCAGCGAGCCCTGGCAGGGAACCTATGGCTACACCTTC. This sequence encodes CASSEPWQGTYGYTF.

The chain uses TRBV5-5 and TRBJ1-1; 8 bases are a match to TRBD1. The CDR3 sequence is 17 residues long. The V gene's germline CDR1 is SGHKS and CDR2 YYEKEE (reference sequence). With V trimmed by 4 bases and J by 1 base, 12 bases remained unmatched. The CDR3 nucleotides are TGTGCCAGCAGCACCCGGACAGGGACGAGGGCGAACACTGAAGCTTTCTTT. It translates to CASSTRTGTRANTEAFF.

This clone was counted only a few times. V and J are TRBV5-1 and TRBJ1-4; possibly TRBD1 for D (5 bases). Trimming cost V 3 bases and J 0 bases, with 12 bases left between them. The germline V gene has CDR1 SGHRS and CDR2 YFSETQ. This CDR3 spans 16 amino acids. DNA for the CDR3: TGCGCCAGCAGCTCGGATTTCAGGGCAACTAATGAAAAACTGTTTTTT. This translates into CASSSDFRATNEKLFF.

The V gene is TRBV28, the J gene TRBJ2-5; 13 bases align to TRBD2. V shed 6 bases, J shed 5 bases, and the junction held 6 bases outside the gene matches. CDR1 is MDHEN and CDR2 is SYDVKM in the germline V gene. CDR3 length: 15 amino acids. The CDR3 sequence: CASRSTSGGLETQYF. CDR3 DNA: TGTGCCAGCAGATCGACTAGCGGGGGGTTGGAGACCCAGTACTTC.

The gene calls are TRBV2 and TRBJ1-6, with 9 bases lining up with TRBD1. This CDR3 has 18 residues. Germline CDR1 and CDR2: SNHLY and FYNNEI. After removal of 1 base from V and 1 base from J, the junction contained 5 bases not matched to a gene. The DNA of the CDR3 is TGTGCCAGCAGTGAAGGGACAGGGGCTGTATCCTATAATTCACCCCTCCACTTT. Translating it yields CASSEGTGAVSYNSPLHF.

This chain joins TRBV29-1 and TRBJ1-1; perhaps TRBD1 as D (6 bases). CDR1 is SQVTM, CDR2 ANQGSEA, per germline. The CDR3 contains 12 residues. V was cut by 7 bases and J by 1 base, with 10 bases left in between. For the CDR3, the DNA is TGCAGCGGTGTCAGGGGGAACACTGAAGCTTTCTTT. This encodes CSGVRGNTEAFF.

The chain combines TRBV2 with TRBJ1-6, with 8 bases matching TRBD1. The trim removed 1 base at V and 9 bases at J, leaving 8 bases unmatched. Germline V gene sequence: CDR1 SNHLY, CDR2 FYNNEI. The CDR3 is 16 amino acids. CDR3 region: CASSEVGQGASSPLHF. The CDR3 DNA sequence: TGTGCCAGCAGTGAAGTGGGTCAGGGGGCAAGTTCACCCCTCCACTTT.

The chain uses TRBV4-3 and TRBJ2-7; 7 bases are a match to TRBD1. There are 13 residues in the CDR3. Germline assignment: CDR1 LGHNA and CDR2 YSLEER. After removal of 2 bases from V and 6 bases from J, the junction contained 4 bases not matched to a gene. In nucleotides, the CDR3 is TGCGCCAGCAGCCAATTAAGGGGGCGCGAGCAGTACTTC. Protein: CASSQLRGREQYF.

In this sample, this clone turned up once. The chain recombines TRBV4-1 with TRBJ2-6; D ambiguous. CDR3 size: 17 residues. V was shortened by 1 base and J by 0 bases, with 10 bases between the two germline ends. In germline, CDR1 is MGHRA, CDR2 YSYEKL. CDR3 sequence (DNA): TGCGCCAGCAGCCAAGTGATTCCTATCTCTGGGGCCAACGTCCTGACTTTC. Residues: CASSQVIPISGANVLTF.